This entry lists 22 T cell receptor beta chains sequenced from one sample in a study of shared clonotypes between healthy human individuals. Sequencing used immunoSEQ multiplex PCR; TCRdb keeps in-frame clones, though not all of them. The sample shows around 1,900,000 clones, 85% to 95% of them seen only once. Naive CD8 cells comprised CD45RO-negative, CCR7-positively selected cells, excluding terminally differentiated effector memory CD45RA+ cells. The sample comprised naive CD8+ T cells from PBMCs. The receptors originated from a man aged 18 to 30 in good health. Some clones in this sample may be carry-over from other donors' samples.

This sequence joins TRBV5-5 and TRBJ2-7; D is unresolved. The CDR3 has 16 residues. Germline CDR1 is SGHKS and CDR2 is YYEKEE (reference sequence). Between the trimmed V and J ends, which lost 0 bases and 0 bases, there was a span of 13 bases. The CDR3 nucleotides are TGTGCCAGCAGCTTGGCCAGGCGGTTATCCTCCTACGAGCAGTACTTC. This translates into CASSLARRLSSYEQYF.

The rearrangement joins TRBV9 to TRBJ1-4; tentative D call: TRBD1 (6 bases). The CDR3 runs 15 residues. Trimming took 0 bases from V and 8 from J, leaving 14 bases between them. Germline V gene lookup returns CDR1 SGDLS and CDR2 YYNGEE. The CDR3 nucleotides read TGTGCCAGCAGCGTAGGATGGGCAGGGGCAGAAAAACTGTTTTTT. It encodes CASSVGWAGAEKLFF.

In nucleotides, the CDR3 is TGTGCCAGTCGGGGGAGCGGGAACTACAATGAGCAGTTCTTC. This translates into CASRGSGNYNEQFF. This rearrangement joins TRBV19 to TRBJ2-1, with 7 bases that match TRBD2. With 8 bases clipped from V and 3 bases from J, the junction kept 7 bases outside the gene matches. In germline, CDR1 is LNHDA, CDR2 SQIVND (reference sequence). The CDR3 loop spans 14 amino acids.

The V and J genes are TRBV6-6 and TRBJ2-3; maybe TRBD1 (6 bases). The CDR3 spans 13 residues. Germline assignment: CDR1 MNHNY and CDR2 SVGAGI (reference sequence). V lost 6 bases, J lost 5 bases, and 12 bases lay in between. The CDR3: CASSRTRGDTQYF. CDR3 nucleotide sequence: TGTGCCAGCAGCCGGACCAGGGGAGATACGCAGTATTTT.

The chain carries TRBV6-6 and TRBJ2-1, with 10 bases fitting TRBD2. The germline gives CDR1 MNHNY, CDR2 SVGAGI (reference sequence). There are 15 residues in the CDR3. V lost 3 bases, J lost 6 bases, and 5 bases stayed unmatched. The CDR3 DNA reads as TGTGCCAGCAGTTATTTGAGCGGGGGGGCCAATGAGCAGTTCTTC. Residues: CASSYLSGGANEQFF.

This clone has a single count. J is TRBJ2-7 and V is TRBV29-1; D remains ambiguous. The germline CDR1 and CDR2 sequences are SQVTM and ANQGSEA. Deletions cut 6 bases from V and 0 bases from J, with 15 bases between. The CDR3 extends over 14 amino acids. DNA of the CDR3: TGCAGCGTCGTCGGATCTCACAGCTCCTACGAGCAGTACTTC. This sequence encodes CSVVGSHSSYEQYF.

CDR3 protein: CASSLGDRSGEQYF. CDR3 DNA sequence: TGTGCCAGCAGTCTAGGGGACAGGTCGGGGGAGCAGTACTTC. The chain employs TRBV6-6 and TRBJ2-7, with 8 bases lining up with TRBD1. The V and J ends lost 5 bases and 7 bases, in that order; junction bases with no gene match: 10. There are 14 residues in the CDR3. CDR1 MNHNY and CDR2 SVGAGI come from the germline V gene (reference sequence).

The gene calls are TRBV7-6 and TRBJ2-2, with D maybe TRBD2 (5 bases). The CDR3 contains 17 residues. V was cut by 5 bases and J by 4 bases, with 20 bases left in between. Looked up from germline, CDR1 is SGHVS and CDR2 is FNYEAQ. The CDR3 loop reads CASSPPTSRGGTGELFF. The DNA of the CDR3 is TGTGCCAGCAGCCCGCCGACTTCACGAGGAGGCACCGGGGAGCTGTTTTTT.

The chain employs TRBV28 and TRBJ1-2, with D tentatively TRBD1 (5 bases). Germline CDR1 is MDHEN and CDR2 is SYDVKM. This CDR3 is 12 amino acids long. V shed 5 bases and J shed 8 bases, with 12 bases lying between them. The CDR3 region has the DNA TGTGCCAGCAGTAACGGGGCCGTAGGCTACACCTTC. Translation: CASSNGAVGYTF.

This chain links TRBV5-1 with TRBJ2-5, with D unresolved. CDR3 length: 14 amino acids. Germline CDR1 reads SGHRS; CDR2 reads YFSETQ. Trimming cost V 1 base and J 4 bases, with 11 bases left between them. The CDR3 here is CASSLSAGRETQYF. For the CDR3, the DNA is TGCGCCAGCAGCTTGAGTGCAGGCCGAGAGACCCAGTACTTC.

On this clone: Within the sample, other DNA sequences also encode this same CDR3. The CDR3 loop reads CASSVGSSNTEAFF. Here the CDR3 DNA reads TGTGCCAGCAGCGTCGGGTCATCGAACACTGAAGCTTTCTTT. The chain employs TRBV9 and TRBJ1-1; D unresolved. V was clipped by 2 bases and J by 1 base, with 9 bases between them. The CDR3 extends over 14 amino acids. Germline V gene data show CDR1 as SGDLS and CDR2 as YYNGEE.

The chain recombines TRBV21-1 with TRBJ2-4; TRBD1, the table's D call, lacks a check against the DNA. TRBV21-1 counts as a pseudogene. This CDR3 is 17 amino acids long. The chain's CDR3 is CASSPPTTGQAKNIQYF. The CDR3 DNA is TGTGCCAGCAGCCCCCCCACGACAGGGCAGGCCAAAAACATTCAGTACTTC.

V gene TRBV5-1 combines with J gene TRBJ2-2; D may correspond to TRBD1 or TRBD2 (5 bases each). CDR3 size: 15 residues. The germline V gene encodes CDR1 SGHRS and CDR2 YFSETQ. V lost 1 base, J lost 1 base, and 8 bases lay in between. The CDR3 spells CASSLRGVNTGELFF. The CDR3 coding sequence is TGCGCCAGCAGCTTGCGGGGCGTGAACACCGGGGAGCTGTTTTTT.

The J gene is TRBJ2-4, the V gene TRBV27; D possibly uses TRBD1 or TRBD2 (6 bases each). The germline CDR1 and CDR2 sequences are MNHEY and SMNVEV (reference sequence). Between the trimmed V and J ends, which lost 5 bases and 0 bases, there was a span of 11 bases. The CDR3 is 15 residues long. The CDR3 sequence is CASSPGAVAKNIQYF. Written as DNA, the CDR3 is TGTGCCAGCAGTCCGGGGGCAGTAGCCAAAAACATTCAGTACTTC.

CDR3 nucleotide sequence: TGTGCCAGCAGCAACTACTTGGATACGCAGTATTTT. It is translated as CASSNYLDTQYF. The chain joins TRBV11-2 to TRBJ2-3; D is unresolved. The CDR3 spans 12 residues. CDR1 is SGHAT and CDR2 is FQNNGV in the germline V gene. Trimming pared 5 bases from V and 6 bases from J, leaving 9 bases between.

In the case of this clone: Distinct nucleotide sequences in the sample also encode this CDR3. The rearrangement uses TRBV28 and TRBJ2-1, with a possible D match to TRBD2 (6 bases). The CDR3 totals 15 residues. V was cut by 3 bases and J by 0 bases, with 9 bases left in between. Per the germline V gene, CDR1 is MDHEN and CDR2 is SYDVKM. In DNA form, the CDR3 reads TGTGCCAGCAGTTTGCTAGCGAGCTCCTACAATGAGCAGTTCTTC. Translated: CASSLLASSYNEQFF.

About this clone itself: The sample holds other DNA sequences that translate to the same CDR3. The rearrangement links TRBV7-9 to TRBJ1-1, with D unclear. Between the trimmed V and J ends, which lost 5 bases and 5 bases, there was a span of 3 bases. The length of the CDR3 is 10 residues. Per the germline V gene, CDR1 is SEHNR and CDR2 is FQNEAQ (reference sequence). The CDR3 coding sequence is TGTGCCAGCAGCCTGACTGAAGCTTTCTTT. Translated, it gives CASSLTEAFF.

This clone was seen a single time. The V gene is TRBV19, the J gene TRBJ2-7; 12 nucleotides line up with TRBD2. After removal of 4 bases from V and 4 bases from J, the junction contained 5 bases not matched to a gene. The length of the CDR3 is 15 residues. Germline values: CDR1 LNHDA, CDR2 SQIVND (reference sequence). This CDR3 is CASSTGLAGEYEQYF. The CDR3 nucleotides are TGTGCCAGTAGTACGGGACTAGCGGGTGAATACGAGCAGTACTTC.

V is TRBV28 and J is TRBJ2-7; TRBD1 matches at 8 bases. V was pared by 6 bases and J by 7 bases, with 11 bases of the junction left unmatched. The CDR3 loop spans 14 amino acids. Germline assignment: CDR1 MDHEN and CDR2 SYDVKM. The CDR3 DNA reads as TGTGCCAGCAGGCCAGGCAGGGGGCTCGGGGAGCAGTACTTC. Its translation is CASRPGRGLGEQYF.

The V and J genes are TRBV28 and TRBJ2-1, with D possibly TRBD1 on 6 matching bases. Germline V gene sequence: CDR1 MDHEN, CDR2 SYDVKM. The CDR3 extends over 14 amino acids. Trimming shortened V by 6 bases and J by 6 bases, and 15 bases separated the two germline ends. The CDR3 loop is CASSLGGFGNEQFF. The CDR3 coding sequence is TGTGCCAGCAGCCTAGGGGGATTTGGCAATGAGCAGTTCTTC. Looking up the rest from reference TRBV28 and TRBJ2-1 gives the full variable domain: DVKVTQSSRYLVKRTGEKVFLECVQDMDHENMFWYRQDPGLGLRLIYFSYDVKMKEKGDIPEGYSVSREKKERFSLILESASTNQTSMYLCASSLGGFGNEQFFGPGTRLTVL.

This sequence joins TRBV7-8 and TRBJ2-2, with D unclear. Germline assignment: CDR1 SGHVS and CDR2 FQNEAQ. This CDR3 contains 12 residues. The V and J ends lost 2 bases and 6 bases respectively, with 4 bases between them. CDR3 amino acids: CASSLTPGELFF. The CDR3 coding sequence is TGTGCCAGCAGCTTAACACCCGGGGAGCTGTTTTTT.

Regarding this clone: The same CDR3 is also encoded by other DNA sequences in this sample. The rearrangement uses TRBV7-9 and TRBJ1-1; D remains unclear. The germline V gene has CDR1 SEHNR and CDR2 FQNEAQ (reference sequence). Trimming pared 3 bases from V and 4 bases from J, leaving 6 bases between. This CDR3 has 12 amino acids. The DNA for the CDR3 is TGTGCCAGCAGCTTTATAGGCACTGAAGCTTTCTTT. Translating gives CASSFIGTEAFF.